The rows below give T cell receptor beta chains drawn from one sample of a study of blood T cell repertoires in COVID-19. Sequencing used immunoSEQ multiplex PCR; TCRdb keeps in-frame clones, though not all of them. This table holds roughly 250,000 clones, around 86% found once. Sequencing was performed on peripheral blood. These receptors came from a woman aged 60 to 75 with active or convalescent COVID-19. The CDR3 runs from the conserved cysteine through the conserved F or W. The D gene is left open where the match is weak. Only part of the rows carry a size: once, few, many, or a class if the clone is expanded.

V	J	size	D	CDR3	DNA
TRBV7-9	TRBJ1-2	NA	NA	CASSLVGSYGYTF	TGTGCCAGCAGCTTAGTGGGCAGCTATGGCTACACCTTC
TRBV9	TRBJ1-1	NA	TRBD1	CASSVEGQGAREAFF	TGTGCCAGCAGCGTAGAGGGACAGGGGGCCCGTGAAGCTTTCTTT
TRBV7-8	TRBJ1-5	NA	NA	CASSPRGGGVNQPQHF	TGTGCCAGCAGCCCCCGGGGAGGAGGGGTCAATCAGCCCCAGCATTTT
TRBV19	TRBJ2-7	NA	NA	CASSVLQGGAYEQYF	TGTGCCAGTAGTGTACTACAGGGGGGGGCCTACGAGCAGTACTTC
TRBV7-2	TRBJ1-3	NA	TRBD1	CASKSQGVGNTIYF	TGTGCCAGCAAGAGCCAGGGGGTTGGAAACACCATATATTTT
TRBV28	TRBJ1-2	few	TRBD1	CASSFLGQVDGYTF	TGTGCCAGCAGCTTCTTAGGACAGGTGGATGGCTACACCTTC
TRBV2	TRBJ2-5	NA	TRBD2	CASRRTPGGAGETQYF	TGTGCCAGCAGACGCACTCCCGGGGGGGCGGGAGAGACCCAGTACTTC
TRBV7-2	TRBJ1-2	NA	TRBD1	CASSRPGTGYGYTF	TGTGCCAGCAGTCGACCCGGGACAGGGTATGGCTACACCTTC
TRBV29-1	TRBJ2-5	NA	NA	CSVPIGGASETQYF	TGCAGCGTTCCCATTGGGGGGGCTAGTGAGACCCAGTACTTC
TRBV6-5	TRBJ1-2	NA	NA	CASSYKARDYGYTF	TGTGCCAGCAGTTATAAGGCGAGGGACTATGGCTACACCTTC